This T cell receptor (beta chain) originates from a study of human T cells and chemical hapten exposure. The CDR3 is 15 residues long. The V gene lost 1 base and the J gene lost 0 bases, with 7 bases spanning the gap. Looked up from germline, CDR1 is MGHRA and CDR2 is YSYEKL. Time point in this sample: patch test 1, 2 weeks after DPC sensitization. Treatment of the sample: therapeutic diphenylcyclopropenone sensitization with weekly scalp DPC. Broader study findings: Patch test score rose with PT1 expanded TCR count, significant at thresholds 8, 16 and 32, not 4. Donor immune responses may differ from healthy people's, since all donors had alopecia.

This clonotype was found a few times. The antigen is not known. In TCRdb, the RACE reads were re-called with MiXCR into one record per CDR3 protein. The sample consists of around 160,000 distinct CDR3 sequences, about 14% of them appearing once. This specimen consisted of whole blood, obtained in connection with sensitization to the hapten diphenylcyclopropenone (DPC). The chain recombines TRBV4-1 with TRBJ2-4; D remains unclear. The receptor comes from a woman in her thirties with alopecia areata. Some clones in this sample may be carry-over from other donors' samples. Written as DNA, the CDR3 is TGCGCCAGCAGCCAAGTTCAGCTAGCCAAAAACATTCAGTACTTC. This codes for CASSQVQLAKNIQYF.